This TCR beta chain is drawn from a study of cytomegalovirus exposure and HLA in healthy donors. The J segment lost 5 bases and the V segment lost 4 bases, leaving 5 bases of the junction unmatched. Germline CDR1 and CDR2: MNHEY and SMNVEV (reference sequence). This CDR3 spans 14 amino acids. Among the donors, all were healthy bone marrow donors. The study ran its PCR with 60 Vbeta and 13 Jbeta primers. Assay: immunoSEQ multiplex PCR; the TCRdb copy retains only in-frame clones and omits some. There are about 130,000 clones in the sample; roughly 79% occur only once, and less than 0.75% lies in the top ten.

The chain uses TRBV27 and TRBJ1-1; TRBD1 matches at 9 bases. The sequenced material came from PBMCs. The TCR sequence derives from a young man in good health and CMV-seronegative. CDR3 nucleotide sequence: TGTGCCAGCAGTTGGGACAGGGTCCGGACTGAAGCTTTCTTT. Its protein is CASSWDRVRTEAFF.